Below, 3 T cell receptor beta chains from the same sample are listed, as sequenced in a study of human CD8 memory T cell subsets. TPEX denoted exhausted-like, CCR7+ PD-1+ TIGIT+ early memory CD8+ T cells. Production of TCR beta libraries used UMI-labeled 5' RACE as the method. TCRdb re-called the 5' RACE reads and catalogs CDR3 proteins one per entry, DNA excluded. Recorded here are several thousand distinct CDR3 sequences; the top ten clones represent 23%. The material sequenced was CD8+ T cells from PBMCs. The receptors were sampled from a human donor in good health.

The chain uses TRBV19 and TRBJ2-3; with no DNA, the TCRdb D assignment of TRBD2 cannot be verified. CDR3 length: 13 residues. Germline V gives CDR1 LNHDA, CDR2 SQIVND (reference sequence). The CDR3 loop reads CASSPDWTDTQYF.

The CDR3: CASSEARYEQFF. The gene calls are TRBV2 and TRBJ2-1. The CDR3 is 12 amino acids. Germline V lookup: CDR1 SNHLY, CDR2 FYNNEI.

J is TRBJ2-1 and V is TRBV15; TCRdb lists TRBD2, though no DNA is available to test this call. This CDR3 is built from 12 residues. Germline V gene lookup returns CDR1 LNHNV and CDR2 YYDKDF (reference sequence). The chain's CDR3 is CATQAVYNEQFF.